These T cell receptor beta chains were read from a single sample in a study of shared clonotypes between healthy human individuals. Profiling relied on immunoSEQ multiplex PCR, and the TCRdb table lists in-frame clones only, not all of them. The data show about 980,000 clones, about 80% seen once. What was sequenced was memory CD4+ T cells sorted from blood. The receptors stem from a man in his late teens or twenties in good health. Each CDR3 is given with its conserved first and last residue. The D gene is left open where the match is weak. The size field is filled for only some rows; it gives once, few, many or a size class.

V: TRBV11-3; J: TRBJ2-1; D: -; size: -; DNA: TGTGCCAGCAGCCTAGCAGCGAAGAATGAGCAGTTCTTC; CDR3: CASSLAAKNEQFF
V: TRBV6-6; J: TRBJ2-3; D: -; size: -; DNA: TGTGCCAGCAGTTACTCGAAAAGTTTTTTGTATTTT; CDR3: CASSYSKSFLYF
V: TRBV19; J: TRBJ2-5; D: TRBD2; size: once; DNA: TGTGCCAGTAAGTCGCGGGAGACCCAAGAGACCCAGTACTTC; CDR3: CASKSRETQETQYF
V: TRBV4-3; J: TRBJ2-1; D: TRBD2; size: -; DNA: TGCGCCAGCAGCCCAGGACTAGCGGGTTCAAATGAGCAGTTCTTC; CDR3: CASSPGLAGSNEQFF
V: TRBV15; J: TRBJ2-2; D: -; size: -; DNA: TGTGCCACCAGCAGAGCGGGCGGCGGGGCCTACACCGGGGAGCTGTTTTTT; CDR3: CATSRAGGGAYTGELFF
V: TRBV13; J: TRBJ2-7; D: TRBD2; size: -; DNA: TGTGCCAGCAGCTCGTATCCGGGACTAGCGGGAGGGGAGGAAGAGCAGTACTTC; CDR3: CASSSYPGLAGGEEEQYF
V: TRBV12-5; J: TRBJ1-5; D: -; size: few; DNA: TGTGCTAGTGGTTTTAGTGGGGATCAGCCCCAGCATTTT; CDR3: CASGFSGDQPQHF
V: TRBV10-3; J: TRBJ1-5; D: -; size: -; DNA: TGTGCCAGCAGCCAAGGGGGGCGGCAGCCCCAGCATTTT; CDR3: CASSQGGRQPQHF
V: TRBV28; J: TRBJ1-2; D: -; size: -; DNA: TGTGCCAGCACCGCGGCGGGGTTTGGGGACTATGGCTACACCTTC; CDR3: CASTAAGFGDYGYTF
V: TRBV5-1; J: TRBJ2-3; D: TRBD1; size: once; DNA: TGCGCCAGCAGCTGGACAGGGGCTAGCACAGATACGCAGTATTTT; CDR3: CASSWTGASTDTQYF
V: TRBV6-1; J: TRBJ1-3; D: -; size: -; DNA: TGTGCCAGCAGTGAAAAGTGGACAGTCTCTGGAAACACCATATATTTT; CDR3: CASSEKWTVSGNTIYF
V: TRBV5-1; J: TRBJ2-1; D: -; size: -; DNA: TGCGCCAGCAGTGCGGGACCCACCAATGAGCAGTTCTTC; CDR3: CASSAGPTNEQFF
V: TRBV5-1; J: TRBJ2-5; D: -; size: -; DNA: TGCGCCAGCAGCACCCAACAGAGAGGGTGGGAGACCCAGTACTTC; CDR3: CASSTQQRGWETQYF
V: TRBV6-6; J: TRBJ2-3; D: -; size: many; DNA: TGTGCCAGCAGTGGGCCAGGAGATACGCAGTATTTT; CDR3: CASSGPGDTQYF
V: TRBV5-1; J: TRBJ1-3; D: -; size: -; DNA: TGCGCCAGCTCTGGCGATTCTAGGTCTGGAAACACCATATATTTT; CDR3: CASSGDSRSGNTIYF
V: TRBV19; J: TRBJ2-1; D: -; size: -; DNA: TGTGCCAGTAGTAAGGGTCGGTACAATGAGCAGTTCTTC; CDR3: CASSKGRYNEQFF
V: TRBV7-2; J: TRBJ2-7; D: TRBD2; size: -; DNA: TGTGCCAGCAGCTTAGGTTACAGCGGGAGGCCCGAGCAGTACTTC; CDR3: CASSLGYSGRPEQYF
V: TRBV15; J: TRBJ1-2; D: TRBD1; size: -; DNA: TGTGCCACCAGCGGAGGACAGGGAAACTATGGCTACACCTTC; CDR3: CATSGGQGNYGYTF
V: TRBV2; J: TRBJ1-3; D: -; size: -; DNA: TGTGCCAGCGGCAGGAGGGAGGCCTCTGGAAACACCATATATTTT; CDR3: CASGRREASGNTIYF
V: TRBV12-5; J: TRBJ2-7; D: -; size: few; DNA: TGTGCTAGTGGCCCCTCGGGGGGCGACGAGCAGTACTTC; CDR3: CASGPSGGDEQYF
V: TRBV27; J: TRBJ1-3; D: -; size: -; DNA: TGTGCCAGCAGTCGTAAACCCCCTGGGGGGGTAGAAGGTTCTGGAAACACCATATATTTT; CDR3: CASSRKPPGGVEGSGNTIYF
V: TRBV6-5; J: TRBJ2-2; D: -; size: -; DNA: TGTGCCAGCAAAAGTGGGACGAACACCGGGGAGCTGTTTTTT; CDR3: CASKSGTNTGELFF